The present T cell receptor beta chain was sequenced within a study of T cells after yellow fever vaccination. Study details: Low-cell-number fractions underwent preparation using SMART-Seq v4 Ultra Low Input.

Regarding this clonotype: Antigen specificity is unknown.

One entry per CDR3 protein, called by TCRdb with MiXCR from the 5' RACE reads. Among 150,000 to 200,000 distinct CDR3 sequences listed, approximately 10% were seen once. CDR1 is SGHRS and CDR2 is YFSETQ in the germline V gene. V shed 5 bases and J shed 3 bases, with 20 bases lying between them. CDR3 length equals 16 residues. Study-level points and caveats: FACS-sorted repertoires could harbor abundant contaminating bulk-population clonotypes. Post-booster reappearance was seen for most primary-vaccination clones (around 96% CD4, around 88% CD8).

The receptor was isolated from a young man who received the YFV17D yellow fever vaccine. The sequenced sample was CD8+ T cells sorted from PBMCs, obtained 15 days after the yellow fever booster vaccination. The chain has TRBV5-1 and TRBJ1-1; D might be TRBD1 (6 bases). CDR3 DNA: TGCGCCAGCAGTTTGCCGGGGGGGGCGTGGGACACTGAAGCTTTCTTT. It translates to CASSLPGGAWDTEAFF.